This record concerns one T cell receptor (beta chain) sequence. The sample comes from a study of blood T cell repertoires in COVID-19. Study information: There were acute and convalescent COVID-19 samples, and they came from the United States, Italy and Spain. The analysed material was cDNA or gDNA that came from T cells, B-cell-depleted T cells, or PBMCs.

In the authors' methods: Estimation of nucleated cell counts relied on the amplification of reference gene primers. Clones were read by immunoSEQ multiplex PCR, and TCRdb kept only the in-frame ones, dropping some. Clone size and the V and J calls come from that table; the DNA yielded D and trimming. The data contain roughly 250,000 clones, 88% of them singletons. Trimming removed 4 bases at V and 1 base at J, with 7 bases between. CDR3 size: 14 residues. Germline CDR1 SGHDN, CDR2 FVKESK. The chain is built from TRBV14 and TRBJ2-2, with a possible D match to TRBD2 (6 bases). The sequenced material came from peripheral blood. This TCR was recovered from a man in his 60s who had recovered from COVID-19. CDR3 loop: CASSPAGNTGELFF. CDR3 coding DNA: TGTGCCAGCAGCCCAGCGGGGAACACCGGGGAGCTGTTTTTT.